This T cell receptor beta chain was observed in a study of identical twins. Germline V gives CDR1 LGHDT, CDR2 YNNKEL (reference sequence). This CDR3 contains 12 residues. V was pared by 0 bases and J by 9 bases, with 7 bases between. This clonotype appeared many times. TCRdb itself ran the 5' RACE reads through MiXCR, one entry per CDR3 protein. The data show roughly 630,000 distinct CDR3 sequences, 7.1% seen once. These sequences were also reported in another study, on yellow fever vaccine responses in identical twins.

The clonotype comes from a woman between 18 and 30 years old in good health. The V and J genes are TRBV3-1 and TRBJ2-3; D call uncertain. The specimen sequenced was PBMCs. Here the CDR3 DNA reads TGTGCCAGCAGCCAAGATACCCGGACGCAGTATTTT. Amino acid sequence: CASSQDTRTQYF.